Listed here are 19 T cell receptor beta chains from one sample, sequenced in a study of human T cells and chemical hapten exposure. Time point reported: healthy volunteer bleed at 6 weeks. Extraction yielded total RNA from whole blood (unfractionated). TCRdb reprocessed the RACE reads via MiXCR and lists one record per CDR3 protein. Counted here are about 77,000 distinct CDR3 sequences, about 9.2% occurring once; the ten biggest clones make up 1.7%. The specimen was whole blood. These receptors originate from a female donor in good health. Some clones in this sample may be carry-over from other donors' samples.

This clonotype was found many times. The rearrangement joins TRBV7-8 to TRBJ1-4; D not certain. The CDR3 consists of 15 residues. V gave up 6 bases and J gave up 4 bases, with 15 bases separating them. The V gene's germline CDR1 is SGHVS and CDR2 FQNEAQ. The CDR3: CASSVELGYNEKLFF. CDR3 in DNA: TGTGCCAGCAGTGTAGAGTTAGGGTATAATGAAAAACTGTTTTTT.

This clonotype was counted many times. The gene calls are TRBV20-1 and TRBJ2-3; the D call may be TRBD1 or TRBD2 (5 bases each). The CDR3 covers 14 residues. The V gene's germline CDR1 is DFQATT and CDR2 SNEGSKA (reference sequence). Trimming pared 0 bases from V and 8 bases from J, leaving 15 bases between. CDR3 residues: CSARDSRIGATQYF. Written as DNA, the CDR3 is TGCAGTGCTAGAGATTCTAGAATCGGGGCTACGCAGTATTTT.

This clonotype occurred many times. The chain recombines TRBV3-1 with TRBJ2-3; 12 bases match TRBD2. After removal of 4 bases from V and 5 bases from J, the junction contained 10 bases not matched to a gene. In germline, CDR1 is LGHDT, CDR2 YNNKEL (reference sequence). This CDR3 has 17 residues. CDR3 nucleotides: TGTGCCAGCAGCCGCCCCTCTAGCGGGGGGGCCAAAGATACGCAGTATTTT. The encoded protein is CASSRPSSGGAKDTQYF.

As regards this clonotype: A much more abundant neighbour one base away suggests this may be a read error. J is TRBJ2-7 and V is TRBV10-3, with D possibly TRBD2 on 5 matching bases. Looked up from germline, CDR1 is ENHRY and CDR2 is SYGVKD. CDR3 length: 15 residues. V was clipped by 1 base and J by 4 bases, with 14 bases between them. CDR3 region: CAISEFPFTGYEQYF. The CDR3 DNA sequence: TGTGCCATCAGTGAGTTCCCATTCACGGGGTACGAGCAGTACTTC.

This clonotype was counted only a few times. V usage is TRBV2 and J usage is TRBJ1-5; D is unclear. Germline values: CDR1 SNHLY, CDR2 FYNNEI. This CDR3 is built from 13 residues. Between the trimmed V and J ends, which lost 0 bases and 6 bases, there was a span of 6 bases. In DNA, the CDR3 is TGTGCCAGCAGTGAAGCGGGTCTTCAGCCCCAGCATTTT. Encoded protein: CASSEAGLQPQHF.

V gene TRBV5-1 combines with J gene TRBJ2-1; D perhaps matches TRBD2 (6 bases). This CDR3 contains 16 residues. The V end was cut by 6 bases, the J end by 0 bases, with 16 bases between. Germline V gene data show CDR1 as SGHRS and CDR2 as YFSETQ. The CDR3 protein is CASTVGRGSSYNEQFF. In DNA form, the CDR3 reads TGCGCCAGCACCGTTGGTCGGGGGAGCTCCTACAATGAGCAGTTCTTC. The full variable domain, rest sourced from reference TRBV5-1 and TRBJ2-1, is KAGVTQTPRYLIKTRGQQVTLSCSPISGHRSVSWYQQTPGQGLQFLFEYFSETQRNKGNFPGRFSGRQFSNSRSEMNVSTLELGDSALYLCASTVGRGSSYNEQFFGPGTRLTVL.

Ten or more counts support this clonotype. The chain uses TRBV27 and TRBJ1-5; D not certain. V was pared by 6 bases and J by 2 bases, with 20 bases between. From germline, CDR1 is MNHEY and CDR2 SMNVEV (reference sequence). The CDR3 is 17 amino acids. The CDR3 coding sequence is TGTGCCAGCAGATCTATTTACCTCTCGAGCGGCAATCAGCCCCAGCATTTT. As protein: CASRSIYLSSGNQPQHF.

In this sample, this clonotype turned up a few times. The chain links TRBV6-5 to TRBJ1-2; TRBD1 aligns across 8 bases. V trimming: 1 base; J trimming: 7 bases; junction bases outside the gene matches: 11. The CDR3 sequence is 16 residues long. Germline CDR1 is MNHEY and CDR2 is SVGAGI. The DNA of the CDR3 is TGTGCCAGCAGTTACTTGAGAGGACAGGGCGCGCGTGGCTACACCTTC. It translates to CASSYLRGQGARGYTF.

This clonotype turned up a few times. This chain uses TRBV6-6 with TRBJ2-6; perhaps TRBD2 as D (6 bases). The germline CDR1 and CDR2 sequences are MNHNY and SVGAGI (reference sequence). V lost 6 bases to trimming and J lost 0 bases, with 15 bases between them. The CDR3 sequence is 17 residues long. The CDR3 spells CASRAGRTSSGANVLTF. The CDR3 coding sequence is TGTGCCAGCAGGGCGGGACGGACCAGCTCTGGGGCCAACGTCCTGACTTTC.

This clonotype showed up many times. V and J are TRBV7-2 and TRBJ1-1; maybe TRBD1 (5 bases). This CDR3 is 13 amino acids long. CDR1 is SGHTA and CDR2 is FQGNSA in the germline V gene. The V gene lost 1 base and the J gene lost 10 bases, with 13 bases spanning the gap. The CDR3 DNA sequence: TGTGCCAGCAGCTTAGAAGTGGCAGGGCGAGCTTTCTTT. Amino acids: CASSLEVAGRAFF.

The chain couples TRBV19 to TRBJ1-6, with 11 nucleotides matching TRBD1. The CDR3 is 15 residues long. After removal of 6 bases from V and 7 bases from J, the junction contained 5 bases not matched to a gene. From germline, CDR1 is LNHDA and CDR2 SQIVND (reference sequence). CDR3 sequence (DNA): TGTGCCAGTAGCGGACAGGGGGCAGGGAATTCACCCCTCCACTTT. Protein: CASSGQGAGNSPLHF.

This clonotype was detected only a few times. This chain uses TRBV6-1 with TRBJ1-5, with D perhaps TRBD1 (6 bases). Trimming stripped 1 base from V and 5 bases from J, with 18 bases between. The length of the CDR3 is 17 residues. In germline, CDR1 is MNHNS, CDR2 SASEGT. The CDR3 protein is CASSEGQGMGAHQPQHF. The CDR3 DNA reads as TGTGCCAGCAGTGAAGGGCAGGGGATGGGGGCCCATCAGCCCCAGCATTTT.

In its sample, this clonotype was seen a few times. The rearrangement uses TRBV6-1 and TRBJ2-7; weak D call: TRBD2 (5 bases). The CDR3 has 14 residues. The germline V gene encodes CDR1 MNHNS and CDR2 SASEGT. Trimming pared 0 bases from V and 7 bases from J, leaving 13 bases between. As DNA, the CDR3 is TGTGCCAGCAGTGAAGCCTCCGAGCGAGGGGAGCAGTACTTC. It is translated as CASSEASERGEQYF.

This clonotype was counted many times. The rearrangement uses TRBV9 and TRBJ1-1, with unresolved D. Germline CDR1 and CDR2: SGDLS and YYNGEE. The CDR3 sequence is 14 residues long. With 3 bases removed from V and 2 bases from J, the gap between germline ends came to 11 bases. CDR3 nucleotide sequence: TGTGCCAGCAGCGCAAGAACTGTAAACACTGAAGCTTTCTTT. Its translation: CASSARTVNTEAFF.

This clonotype was detected ten times or more. The V and J genes are TRBV10-3 and TRBJ1-4, with TRBD1 matching 7 bases. V lost 4 bases to trimming and J lost 7 bases; unmatched junction nucleotides: 12. This CDR3 has 16 amino acids. CDR1 and CDR2 (germline): ENHRY, SYGVKD. CDR3 loop: CAISVGLWTGGEKLFF. CDR3 nucleotide sequence: TGTGCCATCAGTGTAGGACTTTGGACAGGTGGTGAAAAACTGTTTTTT.

This clonotype was picked up many times. The rearrangement links TRBV12-3 or TRBV12-4 to TRBJ2-5, with TRBD1 matching 7 bases. With V trimmed by 4 bases and J by 5 bases, 10 bases remained unmatched. This CDR3 region has 15 residues. In nucleotides, the CDR3 is TGTGCCAGCAGTTCCAACAGGGGCCCAAAGGAGACCCAGTACTTC. Encoded protein: CASSSNRGPKETQYF.

There are a few counts of this clonotype. The chain has TRBV3-1 and TRBJ1-6; TRBD1 matches 9 bases. Germline assignment: CDR1 LGHDT and CDR2 YNNKEL (reference sequence). This CDR3 comprises 15 residues. V lost 1 base and J lost 7; bases outside the gene matches: 2. CDR3 amino acids: CASSQGGTGNSPLHF. The CDR3 nucleotides are TGTGCCAGCAGCCAAGGGGGGACAGGGAATTCACCCCTCCACTTT.

As for this clonotype: A read error may be the cause here, since a much bigger clone is one base away. V gene TRBV6-6 combines with J gene TRBJ2-6, with a tentative D call TRBD2 (5 bases). The CDR3 extends over 17 amino acids. Trimming took 6 bases from V and 0 from J, leaving 15 bases between them. Germline CDR1 and CDR2: MNHNY and SVGAGI (reference sequence). In DNA form, the CDR3 reads TGTGCCAGCAGCCGGCAGGACTTTAGCTCTGGGGCCAACGTCCTGACTTTC. This translates into CASSRQDFSSGANVLTF.

In its sample, this clonotype was seen many times. The J gene is TRBJ2-7, the V gene TRBV25-1; 9 bases match TRBD1. Germline CDR1 MGHDK, CDR2 SYGVNS. The CDR3 spans 14 residues. Trimming cost V 4 bases and J 3 bases; bases outside gene matches: 4. The CDR3 region has the DNA TGTGCCAGCAGTGCTCCGGGACAGGGCTACGAGCAGTACTTC. Translation gives CASSAPGQGYEQYF.